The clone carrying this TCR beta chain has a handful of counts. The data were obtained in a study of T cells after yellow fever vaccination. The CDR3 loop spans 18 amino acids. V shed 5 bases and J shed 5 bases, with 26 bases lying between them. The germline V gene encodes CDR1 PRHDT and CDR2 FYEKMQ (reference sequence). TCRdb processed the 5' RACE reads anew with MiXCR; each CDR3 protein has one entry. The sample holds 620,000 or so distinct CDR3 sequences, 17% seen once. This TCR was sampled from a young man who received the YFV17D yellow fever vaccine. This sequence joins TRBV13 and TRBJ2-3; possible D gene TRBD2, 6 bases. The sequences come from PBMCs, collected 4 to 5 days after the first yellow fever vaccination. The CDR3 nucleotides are TGTGCCAGCAGCCGTAAAAGGCCCGGGACTTCCTGGGGAGATACGCAGTATTTT. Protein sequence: CASSRKRPGTSWGDTQYF.